The sequence of this TCR beta chain was determined in a study of long-term antiretroviral therapy in people with HIV. Notes on the study in general: Drawn between about 2004 and 2017, the blood was possibly obtained under older ART regimens. Diversity increased after ART yet remained lower than in transplant donor controls.

At least one PBMC sample before ART and at least two after were required. Notes on this clone: As yet, its antigen is unknown.

Researchers ran immunoSEQ v3.0 at survey level. Produced via immunoSEQ multiplex PCR; TCRdb's table is partial and in-frame only. The table includes 30,000 to 35,000 clones, roughly 74% detected once. Material: unsorted PBMCs, obtained 3 years after starting antiretroviral therapy. This TCR derives from a man aged 50 to 60 with HIV.

The CDR3 protein is CASSAQTEQYF. In DNA, the CDR3 is TGTGCCAGCAGCGCACAGACAGAGCAGTACTTC. The gene calls are TRBV11-2 and TRBJ2-7, with D unclear. Germline loops: CDR1 SGHAT, CDR2 FQNNGV. Between the trimmed V and J ends, which lost 5 bases and 7 bases, there was a span of 9 bases. CDR3 size: 11 residues.